A single sample is the source of the 5 T cell receptor beta chains below, sequenced in a study of blood T cell repertoires in COVID-19 (dated by TCRdb to the early 2020s). The library was prepared using the immunoSEQ multiplex PCR assay. TCRdb carries this immuneACCESS record with in-frame sequences only. Its versions omit some clonotypes, under half of them owing to an unresolved V gene in the studies checked, with the rest unexplained. This sample lists about 240,000 clones; around nine tenths were detected once. Clones ranked in the top ten supply under 9% of the sample. Sequencing was performed on peripheral blood. The source is a woman aged 70-85 years with active or convalescent COVID-19.

The chain uses TRBV5-1 and TRBJ1-4; no clear D gene. The CDR3 sequence is 16 residues long. Germline V gene sequence: CDR1 SGHRS, CDR2 YFSETQ. Trimming stripped 4 bases from V and 0 bases from J, with 13 bases between. The CDR3 here is CASSMTGSATNEKLFF. CDR3 coding DNA: TGCGCCAGCAGCATGACTGGGTCTGCAACTAATGAAAAACTGTTTTTT.

The chain carries TRBV27 and TRBJ2-7; D perhaps matches TRBD1 (5 bases). V gave up 3 bases and J gave up 4 bases, with 10 bases separating them. Per the germline V gene, CDR1 is MNHEY and CDR2 is SMNVEV (reference sequence). CDR3 length: 13 amino acids. The CDR3 DNA reads TGTGCCAGCAGTTTTGACAGTATATACGAGCAGTACTTC. This codes for CASSFDSIYEQYF.

The V and J genes are TRBV5-6 and TRBJ2-1, with 8 bases fitting TRBD2. The CDR3 has 15 amino acids. Trimming cost V 2 bases and J 5 bases; bases outside gene matches: 6. Germline V lookup: CDR1 SGHDT, CDR2 YYEEEE. For the CDR3, the DNA is TGTGCCAGCAGCTTTGGGCTAGCGGGCCACAATGAGCAGTTCTTC. As protein: CASSFGLAGHNEQFF.

The chain carries TRBV28 and TRBJ1-2; the D gene is possibly TRBD1 (6 bases). CDR1 MDHEN and CDR2 SYDVKM come from the germline V gene. Trimming removed 8 bases from V and 0 bases from J, with 13 bases in between. The CDR3 spans 14 residues. This chain's CDR3 is CASGRQVANYGYTF. Here the CDR3 DNA reads TGTGCCAGCGGTAGACAGGTAGCTAACTATGGCTACACCTTC.

The gene calls are TRBV19 and TRBJ2-3, with D possibly being TRBD1 (6 bases). The CDR3 consists of 16 residues. V was cut by 4 bases and J by 4 bases, with 18 bases left in between. The germline gives CDR1 LNHDA, CDR2 SQIVND (reference sequence). CDR3 amino acids: CASSNPRQVGADTQYF. The DNA for the CDR3 is TGTGCCAGTAGTAATCCAAGACAGGTTGGAGCAGATACGCAGTATTTT.